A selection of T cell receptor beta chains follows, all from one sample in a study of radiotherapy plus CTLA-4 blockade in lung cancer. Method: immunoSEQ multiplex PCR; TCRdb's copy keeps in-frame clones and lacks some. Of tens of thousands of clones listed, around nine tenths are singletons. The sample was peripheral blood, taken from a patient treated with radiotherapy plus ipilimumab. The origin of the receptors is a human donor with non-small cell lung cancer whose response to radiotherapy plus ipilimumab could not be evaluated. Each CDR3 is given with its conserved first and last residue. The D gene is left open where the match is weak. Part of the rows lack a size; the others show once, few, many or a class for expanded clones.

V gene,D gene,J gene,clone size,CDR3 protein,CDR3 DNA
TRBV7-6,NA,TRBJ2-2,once,CASSFTRGGELFF,TGTGCCAGCAGCTTTACCCGGGGGGGGGAGCTGTTTTTT
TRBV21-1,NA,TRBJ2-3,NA,CASSKGVISGGTQYF,TGTGCCAGCAGCAAAGGTGTTATTTCGGGGGGCACGCAGTATTTT
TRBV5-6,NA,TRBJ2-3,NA,CASSQTSSWADTQYF,TGTGCCAGCAGCCAGACTAGTTCTTGGGCAGATACGCAGTATTTT
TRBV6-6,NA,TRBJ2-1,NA,CASRGAATSEDEQFF,TGTGCCAGCAGAGGCGCGGCCACCTCGGAGGATGAGCAGTTCTTC
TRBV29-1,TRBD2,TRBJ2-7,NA,CSVGEGRYEQYF,TGCAGCGTCGGGGAGGGTCGTTACGAGCAGTACTTC
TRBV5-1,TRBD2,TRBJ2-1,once,CASSLEGGASGIGTYNEQFF,TGCGCCAGCAGCTTGGAAGGGGGGGCTAGCGGGATTGGGACCTACAATGAGCAGTTCTTC
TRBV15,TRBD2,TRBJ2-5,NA,CATKAGDGETQYF,TGTGCCACCAAGGCGGGAGATGGGGAGACCCAGTACTTC
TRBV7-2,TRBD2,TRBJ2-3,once,CASSSGGRGATMTQYF,TGTGCCAGCAGCTCTGGGGGGCGGGGGGCCACTATGACGCAGTATTTT
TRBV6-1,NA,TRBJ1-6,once,CASSARPGDNSPLHF,TGTGCCAGCAGTGCCCGACCGGGGGACAATTCACCCCTCCACTTT
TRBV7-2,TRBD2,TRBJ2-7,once,CASSLRTGGNHEQYF,TGTGCCAGCAGCTTAAGGACGGGAGGGAATCACGAGCAGTACTTC
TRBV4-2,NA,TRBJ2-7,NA,CASSQDRGFRSYEQYF,TGTGCCAGCAGCCAAGATAGGGGTTTTAGAAGCTACGAGCAGTACTTC
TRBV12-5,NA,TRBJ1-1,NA,CASGPVGGSTEAFF,TGTGCTAGTGGCCCCGTTGGGGGGAGCACTGAAGCTTTCTTT
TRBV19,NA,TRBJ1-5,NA,CASSIASGSNQPQHF,TGTGCCAGTAGTATCGCTAGTGGGAGCAATCAGCCCCAGCATTTT
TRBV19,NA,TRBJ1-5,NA,CASSIEQGNQPQHF,TGTGCCAGTAGTATCGAGCAGGGGAATCAGCCCCAGCATTTT
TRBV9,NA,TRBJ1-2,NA,CASSVGIRDNYGYTF,TGTGCCAGCAGCGTAGGAATCAGGGATAACTATGGCTACACCTTC
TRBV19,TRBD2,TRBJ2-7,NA,CASSPRASGTREDEQYF,TGTGCCAGTAGTCCCCGGGCTAGCGGGACCCGGGAAGACGAGCAGTACTTC
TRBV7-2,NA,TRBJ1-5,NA,CASSFGWNQPQHF,TGTGCCAGCAGCTTCGGGTGGAATCAGCCCCAGCATTTT
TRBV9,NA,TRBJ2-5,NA,CASSVGQGRETQYF,TGTGCCAGCAGCGTAGGGCAGGGTCGGGAGACCCAGTACTTC
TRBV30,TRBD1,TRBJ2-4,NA,CAWSLWDRPKNIQYF,TGTGCCTGGAGTCTATGGGACAGACCCAAAAACATTCAGTACTTC
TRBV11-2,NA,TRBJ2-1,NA,CASRRASYNEQFF,TGTGCCAGCAGGAGGGCCTCCTACAATGAGCAGTTCTTC
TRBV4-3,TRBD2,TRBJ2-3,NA,CASSQDRAGGTSTDTQYF,TGCGCCAGCAGCCAAGATCGGGCGGGGGGGACTAGCACAGATACGCAGTATTTT
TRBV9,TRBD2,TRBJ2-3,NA,CASSETSGGLGDTQYF,TGTGCCAGCAGCGAGACTAGCGGGGGCCTGGGAGATACGCAGTATTTT
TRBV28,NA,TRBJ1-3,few,CASRPDSSGNTIYF,TGTGCCAGCAGACCCGACAGCTCTGGAAACACCATATATTTT
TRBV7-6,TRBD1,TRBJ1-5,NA,CASSPGTGANQPQHF,TGTGCCAGCAGCCCGGGGACAGGGGCCAATCAGCCCCAGCATTTT
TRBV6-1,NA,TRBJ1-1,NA,CASTSHRSTEAFF,TGTGCCAGCACGTCCCATAGGAGCACTGAAGCTTTCTTT
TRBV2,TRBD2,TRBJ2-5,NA,CASRPAGGGETQYF,TGTGCCAGCCGACCCGCGGGGGGCGGGGAGACCCAGTACTTC
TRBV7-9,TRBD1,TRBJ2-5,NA,CASSLGQGAQMLETQYF,TGTGCCAGCAGTTTGGGACAGGGGGCGCAAATGTTAGAGACCCAGTACTTC
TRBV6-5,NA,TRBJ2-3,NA,CASSYKLAIDTQYF,TGTGCCAGCAGTTACAAACTAGCCATAGATACGCAGTATTTT
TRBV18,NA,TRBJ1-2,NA,CASSPDSGNYGYTF,TGTGCCAGCTCACCGGACAGCGGAAACTATGGCTACACCTTC
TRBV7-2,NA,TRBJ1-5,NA,CASSLGGSSNQPQHF,TGTGCCAGCAGCTTAGGGGGCAGCTCGAATCAGCCCCAGCATTTT
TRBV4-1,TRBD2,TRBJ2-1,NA,CASSQGLGGGAYEQFF,TGCGCCAGCAGCCAAGGTCTTGGCGGGGGGGCTTATGAGCAGTTCTTC
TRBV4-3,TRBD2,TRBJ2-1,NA,CASSLGLAGGPGLYEQFF,TGCGCCAGCAGCCTGGGACTAGCGGGGGGGCCTGGTTTATATGAGCAGTTCTTC
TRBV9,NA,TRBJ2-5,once,CASSVWKEGETQYF,TGTGCCAGCAGCGTTTGGAAGGAGGGAGAGACCCAGTACTTC
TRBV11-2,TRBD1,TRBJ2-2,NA,CASSFPKQGTGELFF,TGTGCCAGCAGCTTTCCGAAACAGGGGACCGGGGAGCTGTTTTTT
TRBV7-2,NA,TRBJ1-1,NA,CASSHVGEVGTEAFF,TGTGCCAGCAGCCATGTTGGGGAGGTTGGCACTGAAGCTTTCTTT
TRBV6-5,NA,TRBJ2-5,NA,CASSSRDLGAREQYF,TGTGCCAGCAGTTCCCGGGACTTGGGGGCGCGGGAGCAGTACTTC
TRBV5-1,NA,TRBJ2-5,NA,CASSVGGPQETQYF,TGCGCCAGCAGCGTGGGAGGTCCACAAGAGACCCAGTACTTC
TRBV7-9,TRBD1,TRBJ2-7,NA,CASSFTQGTEQYF,TGTGCCAGCAGCTTTACACAGGGGACCGAGCAGTACTTC
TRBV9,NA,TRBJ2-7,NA,CASSVDLAHPYEQYF,TGTGCCAGCAGCGTCGATCTAGCCCACCCCTACGAGCAGTACTTC
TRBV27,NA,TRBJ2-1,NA,CASSFRLDNEQFF,TGTGCCAGCAGTTTCCGACTTGACAATGAGCAGTTCTTC
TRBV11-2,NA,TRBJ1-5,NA,CASSLGSMPESQHF,TGTGCCAGCAGCTTAGGTAGTATGCCCGAATCCCAGCATTTT
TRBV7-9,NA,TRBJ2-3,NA,CASSLARAGSSTDTQYF,TGTGCCAGCAGCTTAGCGCGGGCGGGATCTAGCACAGATACGCAGTATTTT
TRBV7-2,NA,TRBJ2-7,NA,CASSPGGAREQYF,TGTGCCAGCAGCCCTGGGGGGGCACGGGAGCAGTACTTC
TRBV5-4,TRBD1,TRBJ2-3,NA,CASSHLPSTGIGAPQYF,TGTGCCAGCAGCCACTTACCCTCGACAGGGATTGGGGCACCGCAGTATTTT
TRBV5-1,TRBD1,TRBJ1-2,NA,CASSLDLGTDGYTF,TGCGCCAGCAGCTTGGACCTAGGGACAGACGGCTACACCTTC
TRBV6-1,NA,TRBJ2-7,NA,CASSDFQGTAQYF,TGTGCCAGCAGTGATTTCCAGGGTACGGCGCAGTACTTC
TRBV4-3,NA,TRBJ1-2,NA,CASSHLDNYGYTF,TGCGCCAGCAGCCATTTAGATAACTATGGCTACACCTTC
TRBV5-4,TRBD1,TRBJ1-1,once,CASSFQGGETEAFF,TGTGCCAGCAGCTTCCAGGGGGGTGAGACTGAAGCTTTCTTT
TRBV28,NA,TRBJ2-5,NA,CASSGRTAQETQYF,TGTGCCAGCAGCGGAAGGACAGCTCAAGAGACCCAGTACTTC
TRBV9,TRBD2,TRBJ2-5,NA,CASSSRGETETQYF,TGTGCCAGCAGCAGCCGGGGGGAGACAGAGACCCAGTACTTC
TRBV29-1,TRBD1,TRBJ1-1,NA,CSVWDRGVRTEAFF,TGCAGCGTGTGGGACAGGGGGGTACGTACTGAAGCTTTCTTT